The text below deals with one T cell receptor beta chain. This clone occurred once. Its antigen is not yet known. Base qualities are not recorded, but no much larger clone differs from it by a single base. This sample was included in a study of blood T cell repertoires in COVID-19 (TCRdb year 2020). In the study overall: Samples covering the acute and convalescent phases of COVID-19 were provided by collaborators in the United States, Italy and Spain. The samples were drawn from two sources: the first 160 participants of the ongoing ImmuneRACE study, and 1,000 to 1,500 subjects contributed by 6 global collaborators. The dataset comprised deeply sampled blood TCRbeta repertoires from subjects exposed to, actively infected with, or recovered from COVID-19. The repertoires were released in a freely available public database meant as a resource for research on the immune response to SARS-CoV-2. A de-identified subject ID, COVID-19 status, age in years and sex were almost always included in the sample metadata. The prospective study material was composed of cDNA or gDNA derived from T cells, B-cell-depleted T cells, or PBMCs. HLA class I and class II types, where available, came from metadata supplied by the sample provider rather than from assay-based typing.

Another Seattle source contributed samples from volunteer blood donors who had recovered from COVID-19. The collaborating institutions used their own protocols to collect whole blood in K2EDTA tubes. Collaborator samples were shipped for TCRbeta analysis as frozen whole blood, isolated PBMCs, or DNA extracted from either sample type. Summary of the overall study and its limitations: How much clinical and demographic metadata was included differed by source and by participant, and the metadata was provided uncurated.

Sequences LGHNA (CDR1) and YSLEER (CDR2) are obtained from the germline V gene. The CDR3, cysteine through phenylalanine, is 15 amino acids long. The entry retains the CDR3 DNA only, 45 bases that are in frame from base 1. Unmatched junction bases come to 7, with V trimmed by 2 bases and J by 5 bases. The immunoSEQ Assay, a bias-controlled multiplex PCR, was used to amplify TCRbeta CDR3 regions from genomic DNA. As for the authors' bioinformatics: The number of nucleated cells in each sample was estimated from the amplification of reference gene primers within the assay. Sequence reads were collapsed and filtered to measure the absolute abundance of every unique TCRbeta CDR3 rearrangement. For each sample, productive Simpson clonality was calculated as the square root of Simpson's diversity index over productive rearrangements. Held by TCRdb, this immuneACCESS table contains in-frame sequences only and omits some clones. Under half of the omission traces to an unresolved V gene where checked; the cause of the rest is unknown. V and J calls and clone size follow that table, whereas D and trimming were derived from the DNA. Counted in this sample were 150,000 to 200,000 clones; nearly 90% of them appeared once. About 2.1% of the sample is held by the ten biggest clonotypes.

This receptor was taken from a man aged 18 to 30 who had recovered from COVID-19. The chain uses TRBV4-3 and TRBJ2-3; the junction holds 7 bases that match TRBD2. Sequences were obtained from peripheral blood. In nucleotide form, the sequence is TGCGCCAGCAGCCAATGGGGCGGGAGTGTAGATACGCAGTATTTT. Its protein reads: CASSQWGGSVDTQYF.